This T cell receptor beta chain was recorded in a study of blood T cells in healthy people across ages. For the second PCR, which ran for about 6 to 11 cycles, a sample-barcoded 5' primer and a J-beta primer mix were used. TCRdb independently ran MiXCR on the 5' RACE reads; one entry per CDR3 protein. This table holds approximately 800,000 distinct CDR3 sequences, approximately 25% found once. Findings of the study overall: Compared with aged donors, long-lived donors showed fewer expanded clones, suggesting selection. Naive T cell percentage showed a strong correlation with TCR beta diversity.

Deletions cut 5 bases from V and 3 bases from J, with 23 bases between. The CDR3 has 17 residues. The table lists this clonotype with a few counts. Its antigen is currently unknown. These data are also associated with another study on T cells of mothers and their children. That paper states: Across the analysis, no persistent microchimeric T cell clones were detected.

This TCR was recovered from a boy younger than 18 in good health. Sequences were obtained from blood. V gene TRBV12-3 or TRBV12-4 combines with J gene TRBJ2-7, with a tentative D call TRBD2 (8 bases). The CDR3 loop is CASSRGGVGTVFYEQYF. CDR3 DNA: TGTGCCAGCAGTCGGGGGGGTGTCGGGACAGTGTTCTACGAGCAGTACTTC.